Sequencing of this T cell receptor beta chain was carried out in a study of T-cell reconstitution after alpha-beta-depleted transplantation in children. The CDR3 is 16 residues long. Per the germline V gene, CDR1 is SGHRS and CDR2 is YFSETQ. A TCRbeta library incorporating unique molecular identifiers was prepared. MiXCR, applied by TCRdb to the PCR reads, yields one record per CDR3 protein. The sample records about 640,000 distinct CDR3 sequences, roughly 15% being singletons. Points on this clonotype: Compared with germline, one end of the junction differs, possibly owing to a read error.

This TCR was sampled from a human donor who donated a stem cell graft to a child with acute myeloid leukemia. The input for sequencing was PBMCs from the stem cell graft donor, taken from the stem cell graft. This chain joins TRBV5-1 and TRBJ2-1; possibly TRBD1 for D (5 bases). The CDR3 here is CASGFGQGLSYNEQFF. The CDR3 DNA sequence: TGCGCCAGCGGCTTCGGCCAGGGATTGTCCTACAATGAGCAGTTCTTC.